The clone carrying this TCR beta chain came up many times. This sample is drawn from a study of T cells in Graves' hyperthyroidism and ophthalmopathy. It was RNA transcripts that yielded the amplified TCR beta CDR3 regions. TCR CDR3 regions were first amplified by RT-PCR with HTBI primers. MiXCR, applied by TCRdb to the multiplex PCR reads, yields one record per CDR3 protein. The table includes 550,000 to 600,000 distinct CDR3 sequences, 14% detected once. Trimming cost V 2 bases and J 5 bases, with 12 bases left between them. Per germline, CDR1 MNHEY and CDR2 SMNVEV (reference sequence). CDR3 length: 14 amino acids.

V usage is TRBV27 and J usage is TRBJ1-1; no clear D. Sequencing input: blood. The receptor was derived from a woman younger than 35 with Graves' ophthalmopathy. The CDR3 DNA reads TGTGCCAGCAGTTTAAGCGGGCGCCTGACTGAAGCTTTCTTT. Its protein product is CASSLSGRLTEAFF.